Below, 14 T cell receptor beta chains from the same sample are listed, as sequenced in a study of neoadjuvant anti-PD-1 for oral cavity cancer. Time point: after neoadjuvant nivolumab, at surgical resection. Some clones are missing from TCRdb's copy, which holds only in-frame ones; the method was immunoSEQ multiplex PCR. The data show 33,000 or so clones, almost 80% seen once. The sample consisted of PBMCs, taken after nivolumab (anti-PD-1) treatment. These receptors all come from a person between 40 and 85 years old with oral cavity squamous cell carcinoma.

The rearrangement joins TRBV10-1 to TRBJ1-6; the D is unclear. Per the germline V gene, CDR1 is WNHNN and CDR2 is SYGVQD (reference sequence). The V end was cut by 3 bases, the J end by 4 bases, with 4 bases between. This CDR3 contains 13 residues. CDR3 protein: CASSEHYNSPLHF. CDR3 DNA sequence: TGCGCCAGCAGTGAACATTATAATTCACCCCTCCACTTT.

The V gene is TRBV18, the J gene TRBJ1-5, with D hard to call. V was pared by 3 bases and J by 6 bases, with 15 bases between. This CDR3 comprises 15 residues. Germline V gene sequence: CDR1 KGHSH, CDR2 LQKENI. CDR3 region: CASSPSGQVGQPQHF. Here the CDR3 DNA reads TGTGCCAGCTCACCCTCGGGCCAGGTCGGTCAGCCCCAGCATTTT.

This rearrangement joins TRBV4-3 to TRBJ2-6; D is undetermined. This CDR3 has 15 amino acids. CDR1 LGHNA and CDR2 YSLEER come from the germline V gene. V lost 3 bases and J 0 bases, leaving 6 bases between the germline ends. The CDR3 reads CASSHTNSGANVLTF. CDR3 sequence (DNA): TGCGCCAGCAGCCACACCAACTCTGGGGCCAACGTCCTGACTTTC.

The V and J genes are TRBV5-6 and TRBJ1-1; D gene unclear. V gave up 4 bases and J gave up 0 bases, with 16 bases separating them. There are 16 residues in the CDR3. CDR1 is SGHDT, CDR2 YYEEEE, per germline. In DNA form, the CDR3 reads TGTGCCAGCAGCCCATGGGCAGGCCTAATGAACACTGAAGCTTTCTTT. Translated, it gives CASSPWAGLMNTEAFF.

The V call is TRBV9, the J call TRBJ2-3; D is possibly TRBD2 (7 bases). V was shortened by 0 bases and J by 6 bases, with 17 bases between the two germline ends. The CDR3 spans 16 residues. Germline CDR1 and CDR2: SGDLS and YYNGEE. CDR3 sequence: CASSVEGGGRSDTQYF. In nucleotides, the CDR3 is TGTGCCAGCAGCGTAGAAGGCGGGGGCCGGTCTGATACGCAGTATTTT.

V gene TRBV19 combines with J gene TRBJ2-7; maybe TRBD1 (6 bases). Looked up from germline, CDR1 is LNHDA and CDR2 is SQIVND (reference sequence). This CDR3 has 14 residues. The germline V and J ends were trimmed by 0 bases and 5 bases, with 11 bases remaining between them. This CDR3 reads CASSIDRGANEQYF. As DNA, the CDR3 is TGTGCCAGTAGTATAGACAGGGGAGCGAACGAGCAGTACTTC.

In this sample, this clone is medium-sized. This chain joins TRBV4-2 and TRBJ1-4; D call uncertain. The CDR3 runs 12 residues. Germline V gene sequence: CDR1 LGHNA, CDR2 YNFKEQ. V lost 0 bases and J lost 9, with 5 bases in between. The CDR3 coding sequence is TGTGCCAGCAGCCAAGAAGCGAAAAAACTGTTTTTT. Translation gives CASSQEAKKLFF.

V usage is TRBV6-6 and J usage is TRBJ1-5; maybe TRBD1 (5 bases). The CDR3 contains 14 residues. The V end lost 4 bases, the J end lost 9 bases, and 16 bases lay between the germline ends. Germline assignment: CDR1 MNHNY and CDR2 SVGAGI (reference sequence). The CDR3 DNA sequence: TGTGCCAGCAGTTTGGGACCGGGGTGGGGGCCCCAGCATTTT. Residues: CASSLGPGWGPQHF.

In DNA form, the CDR3 reads TGTGCCAGCAGCTCACGGGGGTCGAACACCGGGGAGCTGTTTTTT. Protein: CASSSRGSNTGELFF. The V call is TRBV5-8, the J call TRBJ2-2, with D possibly TRBD2 on 6 matching bases. Germline CDR1 SGHTS, CDR2 YDEGEE. The CDR3 sequence is 15 residues long. V was clipped by 3 bases and J by 0 bases, with 9 bases between them.

This clone came up a few times. CDR3: CASSRSGTGNQPQHF. The CDR3 nucleotides read TGTGCCAGCAGCCGATCCGGGACAGGGAATCAGCCCCAGCATTTT. V usage is TRBV7-9 and J usage is TRBJ1-5; 9 nucleotides align to TRBD1. V dropped 5 bases and J dropped 4; count of bases not matched to a gene: 6. This CDR3 spans 15 amino acids. Per the germline V gene, CDR1 is SEHNR and CDR2 is FQNEAQ (reference sequence).

The chain links TRBV19 to TRBJ1-1; D is unclear. Deletions cut 5 bases from V and 1 base from J, with 8 bases between. Germline values: CDR1 LNHDA, CDR2 SQIVND (reference sequence). The CDR3 extends over 13 amino acids. CDR3 sequence reads: CASSSQTNTEAFF. CDR3 DNA sequence: TGTGCCAGTAGTTCACAGACGAACACTGAAGCTTTCTTT.

In its sample, this clone was seen a few times. The gene calls are TRBV7-2 and TRBJ2-1, with TRBD2 identical over 12 bases. J lost 3 bases, V lost 5 bases, and 5 bases had no gene match. Germline V lookup: CDR1 SGHTA, CDR2 FQGNSA. The CDR3 is 16 residues long. The CDR3 bases are TGTGCCAGCAGCCCCGGACTAGCGGGGTACTACAATGAGCAGTTCTTC. Protein sequence: CASSPGLAGYYNEQFF.

V gene TRBV15 combines with J gene TRBJ1-2; unclear D gene. CDR1 LNHNV and CDR2 YYDKDF come from the germline V gene (reference sequence). V shed 1 base and J shed 1 base, with 7 bases lying between them. The CDR3 contains 14 residues. The DNA for the CDR3 is TGTGCCACCAGCAGAGGAACGAGTAACTATGGCTACACCTTC. The encoded protein is CATSRGTSNYGYTF.

The V and J genes are TRBV2 and TRBJ1-1; TRBD1 is a possible D gene (5 bases). Germline V gene sequence: CDR1 SNHLY, CDR2 FYNNEI. The CDR3 length is 17 residues. Trimming removed 0 bases at V and 1 base at J, with 15 bases between. CDR3 region: CASSEALGEGTNTEAFF. Here the CDR3 DNA reads TGTGCCAGCAGTGAAGCGTTAGGGGAGGGGACGAACACTGAAGCTTTCTTT.